Shown below are 18 T cell receptor beta chains from a single sample sequenced in a study of T cell responses to AZD1222 COVID-19 vaccine. Here immunoSEQ multiplex PCR was the method, and the copy in TCRdb shows in-frame clones only, minus some. The sample lists approximately 65,000 clones, about 80% occurring once. The sample was peripheral blood, taken on day 0 of AZD1222 vaccination. All receptors come from an adult in good health.

The rearrangement uses TRBV27 and TRBJ1-5, with TRBD1 matching over 12 bases. This CDR3 region has 15 residues. Germline-derived CDR1 and CDR2 are MNHEY and SMNVEV (reference sequence). The V segment lost 4 bases and the J segment 7 bases; nucleotides outside the gene matches: 5. Here the CDR3 reads CASSSGTGGDQPQHF. DNA for the CDR3: TGTGCCAGCAGTTCCGGGACAGGGGGCGACCAGCCCCAGCATTTT.

The chain employs TRBV6-6 and TRBJ1-6, with unresolved D. V was trimmed by 5 bases and J by 7 bases, leaving 9 bases between them. The CDR3 runs 13 residues. Germline CDR1 MNHNY, CDR2 SVGAGI (reference sequence). CDR3 DNA sequence: TGTGCCAGCAGTCAACAACAGAATTCACCCCTCCACTTT. Its protein product is CASSQQQNSPLHF.

J is TRBJ2-7 and V is TRBV7-8, with TRBD1 matching 9 bases. This CDR3 region has 15 residues. J was trimmed by 2 bases and V by 3 bases; bases with no gene match: 5. In germline, CDR1 is SGHVS, CDR2 FQNEAQ. Written as DNA, the CDR3 is TGTGCCAGCAGCTTGATGGGACAGGGAACCTACGAGCAGTACTTC. It yields the protein CASSLMGQGTYEQYF.

This clone was recorded a few times. The same CDR3 is also encoded by other DNA sequences in this sample. As DNA, the CDR3 is TGTGCCAGCTCACCCTTGGTGAACACTGAAGCTTTCTTT. Translation: CASSPLVNTEAFF. This rearrangement joins TRBV18 to TRBJ1-1; D gene uncertain. This CDR3 comprises 13 residues. Trimming shortened V by 3 bases and J by 0 bases, and 5 bases separated the two germline ends. Germline CDR1 is KGHSH and CDR2 is LQKENI.

The rearrangement uses TRBV10-3 and TRBJ1-1; 8 bases match TRBD1. From germline, CDR1 is ENHRY and CDR2 SYGVKD. V was pared by 2 bases and J by 1 base, with 3 bases of the junction left unmatched. The CDR3 contains 15 residues. CDR3 DNA: TGTGCCATCAGTGAGACCGGGACAGGGAACACTGAAGCTTTCTTT. Its translation: CAISETGTGNTEAFF.

This clone turned up a few times. V and J are TRBV9 and TRBJ2-3, with 7 bases aligning to TRBD2. The trim removed 4 bases at V and 6 bases at J, leaving 20 bases unmatched. CDR3 size: 18 residues. CDR1 is SGDLS, CDR2 YYNGEE, per germline. The CDR3 region is CASSPPPTGAGQRDTQYF. The CDR3 DNA reads TGTGCCAGCAGCCCCCCCCCGACCGGAGCGGGGCAACGGGATACGCAGTATTTT.

The V gene is TRBV11-2, the J gene TRBJ1-3, with D unresolved. V was shortened by 5 bases and J by 0 bases, with 20 bases between the two germline ends. The germline CDR1 and CDR2 sequences are SGHAT and FQNNGV. The CDR3 has 18 residues. The CDR3 here is CASSVLRASLTSGNTIYF. The CDR3 DNA sequence: TGTGCCAGCAGCGTGCTGAGGGCTTCGTTGACCTCTGGAAACACCATATATTTT.

The chain is built from TRBV12-5 and TRBJ2-5; no reliable D call. Trimming took off 3 bases at V and 5 bases at J, with 7 bases between the two ends. Germline CDR1 reads LGHNT; CDR2 reads FRNRAP. The CDR3 runs 12 residues. The CDR3 reads CASGFKSETQYF. CDR3 sequence (DNA): TGTGCTAGTGGTTTTAAGTCGGAGACCCAGTACTTC.

This chain connects TRBV28 to TRBJ2-1; 7 nucleotides align to TRBD2. Trimming cost V 3 bases and J 1 base; bases outside gene matches: 3. There are 15 residues in the CDR3. Germline V gives CDR1 MDHEN, CDR2 SYDVKM. The CDR3 coding sequence is TGTGCCAGCAGTTTGTCGGGGGGTTCCTACAATGAGCAGTTCTTC. Amino acids: CASSLSGGSYNEQFF. The entire variable domain, with the rest obtained from reference TRBV28 and TRBJ2-1, is as follows: DVKVTQSSRYLVKRTGEKVFLECVQDMDHENMFWYRQDPGLGLRLIYFSYDVKMKEKGDIPEGYSVSREKKERFSLILESASTNQTSMYLCASSLSGGSYNEQFFGPGTRLTVL.

Only one count was recorded for this clone. The identical CDR3 is also encoded by other nucleotide sequences in the sample. The gene calls are TRBV9 and TRBJ1-5; D is uncertain. Germline-derived CDR1 and CDR2 are SGDLS and YYNGEE. V lost 0 bases and J 0 bases, leaving 4 bases between the germline ends. CDR3 length: 14 amino acids. Here the CDR3 DNA reads TGTGCCAGCAGCGTAGGGGGTAGCAATCAGCCCCAGCATTTT. Its protein is CASSVGGSNQPQHF.

This sequence joins TRBV3-1 (or the pseudogene TRBV3-2) and TRBJ1-2, with TRBD1 matching over 7 bases. The trim removed 1 base at V and 8 bases at J, leaving 10 bases unmatched. The CDR3 consists of 15 residues. Per germline, CDR1 LGHDT and CDR2 YNNKEL (reference sequence). For the CDR3, the DNA is TGTGCCAGCAGCCAAGTGTCTTCAGGGGGAGGGGGCTACACCTTC. This gives the protein CASSQVSSGGGGYTF.

The CDR3 DNA reads as TGTGCCAGTAGTGGACAGGGGGGGAATCAGCCCCAGCATTTT. Amino acids: CASSGQGGNQPQHF. The chain employs TRBV19 and TRBJ1-5, with TRBD1 matching 10 bases. CDR1 and CDR2 (germline): LNHDA, SQIVND (reference sequence). The CDR3 is made up of 14 amino acids. J was trimmed by 4 bases and V by 5 bases; bases with no gene match: 2.

The gene calls are TRBV9 and TRBJ2-3, with D perhaps matching TRBD1 or TRBD2 (5 bases each). V lost 0 bases, J lost 4 bases, and 12 bases lay in between. This CDR3 contains 15 residues. CDR1 is SGDLS, CDR2 YYNGEE, per germline. The CDR3 DNA is TGTGCCAGCAGCGTAGACCACACGGGGCCAGATACGCAGTATTTT. It translates to CASSVDHTGPDTQYF. The full variable domain, its missing parts supplied by reference TRBV9 and TRBJ2-3, is DSGVTQTPKHLITATGQRVTLRCSPRSGDLSVYWYQQSLDQGLQFLIQYYNGEERAKGNILERFSAQQFPDLHSELNLSSLELGDSALYFCASSVDHTGPDTQYFGPGTRLTVL.

The rearrangement uses TRBV3-1 (or the pseudogene TRBV3-2) and TRBJ2-2, with a tentative D call TRBD1 (5 bases). This CDR3 spans 16 amino acids. V lost 3 bases and J lost 6, with 17 bases in between. Germline CDR1 reads LGHDT; CDR2 reads YNNKEL (reference sequence). CDR3 coding DNA: TGTGCCAGCAGCCAGATGGGGCAGGGCGGCCCCGGGGAGCTGTTTTTT. Residues: CASSQMGQGGPGELFF.

V gene TRBV27 combines with J gene TRBJ2-5; D is unresolved. V lost 8 bases, J lost 2 bases, and 18 bases lay in between. Germline V CDR1 and CDR2: MNHEY, SMNVEV (reference sequence). The CDR3 consists of 15 residues. In nucleotides, the CDR3 is TGTGCCAGCCGATTGGGGAACTTAGTTCAAGAGACCCAGTACTTC. Protein: CASRLGNLVQETQYF.

This clone was recorded once. The rearrangement links TRBV24-1 to TRBJ2-3, with D tentatively TRBD1 (6 bases). This CDR3 has 16 residues. V dropped 4 bases and J dropped 4 bases, with 17 bases sitting between them. CDR1 and CDR2 (germline): KGHDR, SFDVKD. The CDR3 DNA reads as TGTGCCACCAGTGACCCAGGAACAGGGATCTCAGATACGCAGTATTTT. Residues: CATSDPGTGISDTQYF.

The CDR3 spells CASSIGQGFRTEAFF. Written as DNA, the CDR3 is TGTGCCAGTAGTATAGGACAGGGATTTCGCACTGAAGCTTTCTTT. The chain is built from TRBV19 and TRBJ1-1; 7 bases align to TRBD1. The CDR3 runs 15 residues. CDR1 and CDR2 from the germline V gene are LNHDA and SQIVND (reference sequence). Trimming at V came to 1 base and at J to 4 bases, leaving 6 bases not matched to a gene.

The V call is TRBV6-5, the J call TRBJ2-7; TRBD2 might be the D (5 bases). The CDR3 is 13 residues long. Germline CDR1 is MNHEY and CDR2 is SVGAGI. The germline V and J ends were trimmed by 7 bases and 4 bases, with 14 bases remaining between them. In DNA, the CDR3 is TGTGCCAGCATAGGAGGCAGGAGTTACGAGCAGTACTTC. Residues: CASIGGRSYEQYF.